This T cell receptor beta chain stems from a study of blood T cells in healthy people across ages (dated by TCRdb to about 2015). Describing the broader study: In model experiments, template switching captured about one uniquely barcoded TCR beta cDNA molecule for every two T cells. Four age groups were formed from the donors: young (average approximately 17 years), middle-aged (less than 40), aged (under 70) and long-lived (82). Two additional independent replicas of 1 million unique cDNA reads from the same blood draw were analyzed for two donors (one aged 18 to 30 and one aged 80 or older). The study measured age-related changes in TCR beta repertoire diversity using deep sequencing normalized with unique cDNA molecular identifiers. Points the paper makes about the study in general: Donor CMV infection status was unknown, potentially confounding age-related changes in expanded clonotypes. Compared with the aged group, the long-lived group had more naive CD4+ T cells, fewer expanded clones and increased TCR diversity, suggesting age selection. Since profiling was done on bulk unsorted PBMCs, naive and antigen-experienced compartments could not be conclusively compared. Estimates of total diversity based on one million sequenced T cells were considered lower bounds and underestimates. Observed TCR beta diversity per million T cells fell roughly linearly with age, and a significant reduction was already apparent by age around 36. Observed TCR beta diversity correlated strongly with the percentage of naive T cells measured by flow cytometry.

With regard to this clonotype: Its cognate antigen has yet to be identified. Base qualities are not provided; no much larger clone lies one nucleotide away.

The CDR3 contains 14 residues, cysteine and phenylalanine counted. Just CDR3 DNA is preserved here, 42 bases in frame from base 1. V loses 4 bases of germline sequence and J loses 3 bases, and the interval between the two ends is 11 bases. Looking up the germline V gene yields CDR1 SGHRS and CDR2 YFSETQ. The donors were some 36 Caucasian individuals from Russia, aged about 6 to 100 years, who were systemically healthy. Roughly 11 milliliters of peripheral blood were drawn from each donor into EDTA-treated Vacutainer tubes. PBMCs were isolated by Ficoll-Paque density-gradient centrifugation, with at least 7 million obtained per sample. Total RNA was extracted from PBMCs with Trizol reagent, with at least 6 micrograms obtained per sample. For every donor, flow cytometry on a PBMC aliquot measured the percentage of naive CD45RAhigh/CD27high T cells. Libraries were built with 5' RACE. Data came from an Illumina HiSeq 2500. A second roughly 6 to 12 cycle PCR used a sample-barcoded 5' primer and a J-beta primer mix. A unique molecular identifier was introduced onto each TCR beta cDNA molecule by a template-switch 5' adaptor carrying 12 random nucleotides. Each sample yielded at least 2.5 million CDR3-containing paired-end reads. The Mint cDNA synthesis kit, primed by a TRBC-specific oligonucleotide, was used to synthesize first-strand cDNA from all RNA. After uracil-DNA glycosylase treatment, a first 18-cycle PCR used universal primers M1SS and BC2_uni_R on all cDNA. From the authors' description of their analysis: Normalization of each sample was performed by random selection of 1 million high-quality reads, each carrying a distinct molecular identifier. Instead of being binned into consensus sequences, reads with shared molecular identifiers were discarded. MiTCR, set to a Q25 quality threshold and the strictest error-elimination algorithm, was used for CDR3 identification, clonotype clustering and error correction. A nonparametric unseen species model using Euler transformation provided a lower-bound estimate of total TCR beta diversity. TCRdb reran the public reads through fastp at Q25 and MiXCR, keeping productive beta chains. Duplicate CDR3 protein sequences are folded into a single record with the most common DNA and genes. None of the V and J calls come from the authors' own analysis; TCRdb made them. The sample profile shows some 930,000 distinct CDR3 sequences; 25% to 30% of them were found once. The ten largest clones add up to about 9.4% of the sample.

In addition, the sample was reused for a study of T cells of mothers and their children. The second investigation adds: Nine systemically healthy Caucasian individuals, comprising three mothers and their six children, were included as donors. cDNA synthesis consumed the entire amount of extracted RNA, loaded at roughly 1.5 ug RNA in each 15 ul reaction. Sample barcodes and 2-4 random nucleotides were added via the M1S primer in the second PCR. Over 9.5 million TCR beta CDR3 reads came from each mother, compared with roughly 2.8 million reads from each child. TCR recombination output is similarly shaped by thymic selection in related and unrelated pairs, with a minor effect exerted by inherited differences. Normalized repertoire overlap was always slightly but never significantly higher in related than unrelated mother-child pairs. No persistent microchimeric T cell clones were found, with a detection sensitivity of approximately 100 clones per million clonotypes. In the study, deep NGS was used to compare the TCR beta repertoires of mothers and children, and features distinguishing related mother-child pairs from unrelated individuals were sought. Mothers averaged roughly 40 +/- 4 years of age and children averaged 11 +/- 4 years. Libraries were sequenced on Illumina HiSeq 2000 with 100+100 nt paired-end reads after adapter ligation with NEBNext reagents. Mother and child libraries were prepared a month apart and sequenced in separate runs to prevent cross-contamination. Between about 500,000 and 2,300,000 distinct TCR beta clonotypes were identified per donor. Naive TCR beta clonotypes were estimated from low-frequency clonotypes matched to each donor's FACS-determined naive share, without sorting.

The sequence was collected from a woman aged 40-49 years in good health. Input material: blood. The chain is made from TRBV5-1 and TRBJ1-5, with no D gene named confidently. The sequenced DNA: TGCGCCAGCAGCCCCGACACGGCCAATCAGCCCCAGCATTTT. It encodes CASSPDTANQPQHF.